This is a list of T cell receptor beta chains from one sample in a study of T cell therapy after organ transplantation. Produced via immunoSEQ multiplex PCR; TCRdb's table is partial and in-frame only. The sample comprises some 2,100 clones, 70% to 75% of which are singletons, and less than 35% rests with the top ten. No antigen is known for these receptors. The sequencing used CD8+ T cells from blood, collected before autologous CMV-specific T cell therapy. These receptors were obtained from a human patient who had received a solid organ transplant and had CMV disease. The conserved cysteine and the conserved F or W are not part of the CDR3 here. Fields, in order: V gene, J gene, CDR3 protein.

v_call: TRBV2; j_call: TRBJ2-5; cdr3_aa: ASRVATGVPETQY
v_call: TRBV7-9; j_call: TRBJ2-2; cdr3_aa: ASPAWTGELF
v_call: TRBV27; j_call: TRBJ2-2; cdr3_aa: ASSLSWSGLGTGELF
v_call: TRBV29-1; j_call: TRBJ2-5; cdr3_aa: SWGEQETQY
v_call: TRBV11-1; j_call: TRBJ2-3; cdr3_aa: ASSLDPGQGVTDTQY
v_call: TRBV6-4; j_call: TRBJ2-2; cdr3_aa: ASTHPAGERTGELF
v_call: TRBV4-1; j_call: TRBJ1-6; cdr3_aa: ASSQDHSVDSPLH
v_call: TRBV27; j_call: TRBJ2-2; cdr3_aa: ATLQGSGELF
v_call: TRBV30; j_call: TRBJ2-3; cdr3_aa: AWSFQGADTQY
v_call: TRBV7-9; j_call: TRBJ2-1; cdr3_aa: ASSLVFGTGRSYNEQF
v_call: TRBV6-5; j_call: TRBJ2-1; cdr3_aa: ASTSQGGNEQF
v_call: TRBV7-8; j_call: TRBJ2-7; cdr3_aa: ASSLVGRLGTYEQY
v_call: TRBV2; j_call: TRBJ1-1; cdr3_aa: ASRSGPTGNTEAF
v_call: TRBV5-6; j_call: TRBJ1-2; cdr3_aa: ASIPGPQGGYGYT
v_call: TRBV9; j_call: TRBJ2-5; cdr3_aa: ASSRDGQETQY
v_call: TRBV7-9; j_call: TRBJ2-7; cdr3_aa: ASSPALELGEQY
v_call: TRBV7-8; j_call: TRBJ1-2; cdr3_aa: ASSQGASNYGYT
v_call: TRBV9; j_call: TRBJ1-1; cdr3_aa: ASSVGDRTEAF
v_call: TRBV2; j_call: TRBJ2-1; cdr3_aa: ASSRGRGDEQF
v_call: TRBV5-1; j_call: TRBJ2-1; cdr3_aa: ASSLAVGVPYNEQF
v_call: TRBV9; j_call: NA; cdr3_aa: ASSPGGEPYEQY
v_call: TRBV29-1; j_call: TRBJ2-2; cdr3_aa: SVIGTEGVSGELF
v_call: TRBV7-6; j_call: TRBJ2-2; cdr3_aa: ASSLNDAGELF
v_call: TRBV4-2; j_call: TRBJ1-1; cdr3_aa: ASSQDIRQIGEAF
v_call: TRBV27; j_call: TRBJ2-1; cdr3_aa: ASGNGASYNEQF
v_call: TRBV19; j_call: TRBJ2-5; cdr3_aa: ASSMWPSRLQETQY
v_call: TRBV10-2; j_call: TRBJ2-1; cdr3_aa: ASSEFQGSYNEQF
v_call: TRBV9; j_call: TRBJ2-3; cdr3_aa: ASSNSEELGRWTDTQY
v_call: TRBV7-6; j_call: TRBJ2-7; cdr3_aa: ASSRQGSYEQY
v_call: TRBV11-2; j_call: TRBJ1-3; cdr3_aa: ASQTGPYDGGNTIY
v_call: TRBV7-9; j_call: TRBJ2-5; cdr3_aa: ASSRTGGRGGRETQY
v_call: TRBV4-2; j_call: TRBJ2-1; cdr3_aa: ASSPIAGENEQF
v_call: TRBV27; j_call: TRBJ2-7; cdr3_aa: ASSFGTGGNEQY
v_call: TRBV18; j_call: TRBJ1-2; cdr3_aa: ASSPGDRDYGYT
v_call: TRBV30; j_call: TRBJ2-7; cdr3_aa: AWSSGGSSYEQY
v_call: TRBV28; j_call: TRBJ2-1; cdr3_aa: ASLPWGGSGNEQF
v_call: TRBV7-9; j_call: TRBJ2-4; cdr3_aa: ASSSLQGNIQY
v_call: TRBV9; j_call: TRBJ1-4; cdr3_aa: ASSVRPRDTQTPNEKLF
v_call: TRBV30; j_call: TRBJ2-7; cdr3_aa: AWSVGGSYEQY
v_call: TRBV2; j_call: TRBJ2-1; cdr3_aa: ASSDHSLSSYNEQF
v_call: TRBV19; j_call: TRBJ2-1; cdr3_aa: ATRQGAVNEQF
v_call: TRBV21-1; j_call: TRBJ1-2; cdr3_aa: ASSPLGGEENYGYT
v_call: TRBV6-4; j_call: TRBJ2-3; cdr3_aa: ASSDGTSGADTQY
v_call: TRBV7-9; j_call: TRBJ2-7; cdr3_aa: ASSPTGILSEQY
v_call: TRBV19; j_call: TRBJ2-7; cdr3_aa: ASSIGLEDYEQY
v_call: TRBV5-4; j_call: TRBJ2-2; cdr3_aa: ASSFILSTISGTGELF
v_call: TRBV9; j_call: TRBJ2-1; cdr3_aa: ASSSRTSGTRNEQF
v_call: TRBV7-9; j_call: TRBJ2-4; cdr3_aa: ASSPPVAGQAKNIQY
v_call: TRBV6-7; j_call: TRBJ2-2; cdr3_aa: ASILGGLAGPNTGELF
v_call: TRBV5-5; j_call: TRBJ2-1; cdr3_aa: ASSLVFGTGRSYNEQF
v_call: TRBV4-1; j_call: TRBJ2-3; cdr3_aa: ASSQIAGSTDTQY
v_call: TRBV6-5; j_call: TRBJ1-4; cdr3_aa: ASSYSVEGGEKLF
v_call: TRBV12-5; j_call: TRBJ2-7; cdr3_aa: ASGSNNREYEQY
v_call: TRBV4-1; j_call: TRBJ2-3; cdr3_aa: ASSQVSSTDTQY
v_call: TRBV4-3; j_call: TRBJ2-1; cdr3_aa: ASSQDRGGVYEQF